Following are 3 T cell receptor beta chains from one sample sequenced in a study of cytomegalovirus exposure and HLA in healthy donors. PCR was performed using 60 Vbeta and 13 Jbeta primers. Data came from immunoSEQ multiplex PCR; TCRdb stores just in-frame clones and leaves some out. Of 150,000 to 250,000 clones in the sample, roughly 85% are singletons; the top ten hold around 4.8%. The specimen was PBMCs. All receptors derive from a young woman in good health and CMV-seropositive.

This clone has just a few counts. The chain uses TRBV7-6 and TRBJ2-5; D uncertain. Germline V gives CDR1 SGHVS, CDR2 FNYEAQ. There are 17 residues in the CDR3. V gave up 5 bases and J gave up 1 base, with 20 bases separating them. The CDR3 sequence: CASSPRPPVTVQETQYF. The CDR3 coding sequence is TGTGCCAGCAGCCCTCGCCCCCCGGTTACAGTCCAAGAGACCCAGTACTTC.

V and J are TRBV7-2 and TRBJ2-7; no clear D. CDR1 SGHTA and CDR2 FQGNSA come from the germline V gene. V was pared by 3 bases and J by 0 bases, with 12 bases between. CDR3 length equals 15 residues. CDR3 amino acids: CASSFFAGTSYEQYF. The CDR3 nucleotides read TGTGCCAGCAGCTTTTTTGCAGGAACCTCCTACGAGCAGTACTTC.

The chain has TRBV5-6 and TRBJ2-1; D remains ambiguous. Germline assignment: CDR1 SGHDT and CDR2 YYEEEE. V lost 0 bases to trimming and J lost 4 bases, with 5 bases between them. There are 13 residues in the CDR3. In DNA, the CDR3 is TGTGCCAGCAGCTTGGCCCCTTACAATGAGCAGTTCTTC. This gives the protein CASSLAPYNEQFF.